The 18 T cell receptor beta chains below all came from one sample that was sequenced in a study of read filtering for tumor transcriptome and immune sequencing. From about 0.4 ug of RNA, a library with molecular barcoded alpha/delta and beta/gamma adaptors was made. MiXCR was run by TCRdb on the reads, yielding one entry per CDR3 protein. The sample contains approximately 61,000 distinct CDR3 sequences, nearly 20% of which appear only once. Sequencing was performed on a population of CD138-negative cells sorted from bone marrow. The receptors derive from a donor over 35 with multiple myeloma.

This clonotype was found many times. The chain joins TRBV20-1 to TRBJ2-5; 10 bases are a match to TRBD2. With 6 bases clipped from V and 7 bases from J, the junction kept 8 bases outside the gene matches. The CDR3 covers 13 residues. Germline assignment: CDR1 DFQATT and CDR2 SNEGSKA (reference sequence). The CDR3 DNA is TGCAGTGCACCTCTAGCGGGAGAGGTGACCCAGTACTTC. Translation gives CSAPLAGEVTQYF.

Sample share makes this clonotype medium-sized. V is TRBV7-2 and J is TRBJ2-1; no clear D. V lost 1 base to trimming and J lost 0 bases, with 7 bases between them. The CDR3 has 15 residues. CDR1 SGHTA and CDR2 FQGNSA come from the germline V gene. The CDR3 bases are TGTGCCAGCAGCTTAGGGCGGTTCTCCTACAATGAGCAGTTCTTC. Its protein is CASSLGRFSYNEQFF.

On this clonotype: Given a much more abundant clone one base away, this may be a read error. This CDR3 is CASSPGIYDEQFF. Written as DNA, the CDR3 is TGTGCCAGCTCACCGGGAATTTACGATGAGCAGTTCTTC. This chain uses TRBV18 with TRBJ2-1; D not certain. CDR1 is KGHSH and CDR2 is LQKENI in the germline V gene. The V end was cut by 3 bases, the J end by 8 bases, with 11 bases between. The CDR3 totals 13 residues.

In its sample, this clonotype was seen many times. The chain joins TRBV28 to TRBJ2-7; no clear D. V shed 7 bases and J shed 1 base, with 8 bases lying between them. This CDR3 is built from 12 residues. Germline lookup yields CDR1 MDHEN and CDR2 SYDVKM. In DNA form, the CDR3 reads TGTGCCAGCACTGTTGGGTCCTACGAGCAGTACTTC. Amino acids: CASTVGSYEQYF.

This clonotype was counted ten times or more. V usage is TRBV29-1 and J usage is TRBJ1-4; maybe TRBD1 (5 bases). Trimming stripped 0 bases from V and 8 bases from J, with 13 bases between. Germline CDR1 and CDR2: SQVTM and ANQGSEA. The CDR3 runs to 14 residues. CDR3 bases: TGCAGCGTTGAAGATCCCGGTGGGGCCGAAAAACTGTTTTTT. Protein product: CSVEDPGGAEKLFF.

The table lists this clonotype with many counts. V and J are TRBV3-1 and TRBJ1-1; 9 positions match TRBD1. This CDR3 is 14 amino acids long. The germline V gene encodes CDR1 LGHDT and CDR2 YNNKEL (reference sequence). With V trimmed by 3 bases and J by 4 bases, 3 bases remained unmatched. CDR3 in amino acids: CASSHGGQGTEAFF. Written as DNA, the CDR3 is TGTGCCAGCAGCCATGGGGGACAGGGCACTGAAGCTTTCTTT.

The CDR3 nucleotides are TGTGCCAGCAGCTCGGGTGGCAAGGCTGAAGCTTTCTTT. It specifies CASSSGGKAEAFF. J is TRBJ1-1 and V is TRBV7-2; D is ambiguous. CDR1 and CDR2 (germline): SGHTA, FQGNSA. CDR3 length: 13 residues. Trimming took off 4 bases at V and 6 bases at J, with 12 bases between the two ends.

This clonotype was recorded many times. This chain links TRBV10-3 with TRBJ2-1; weak D call: TRBD2 (5 bases). The V end lost 4 bases, the J end lost 2 bases, and 9 bases lay between the germline ends. Looked up from germline, CDR1 is ENHRY and CDR2 is SYGVKD. CDR3 length: 14 amino acids. CDR3 DNA: TGTGCCATCAGTGCCACCGGGGCCTACAATGAGCAGTTCTTC. This codes for CAISATGAYNEQFF.

This clonotype was observed a handful of times. The chain employs TRBV20-1 and TRBJ1-1; D is undetermined. The germline gives CDR1 DFQATT, CDR2 SNEGSKA (reference sequence). V lost 4 bases and J 1 base, leaving 4 bases between the germline ends. The CDR3 has 11 residues. CDR3 sequence (DNA): TGCAGTGCTACCCCGAACACTGAAGCTTTCTTT. Translated: CSATPNTEAFF.

By frequency in the sample, this clonotype is medium-sized. A junction end diverges from the germline sequence, so it may reflect a read error. The J gene is TRBJ2-1, the V gene TRBV13; no firm D call. Per germline, CDR1 PRHDT and CDR2 FYEKMQ (reference sequence). The CDR3 contains 9 residues. The CDR3 sequence is CASSPPPVF. The CDR3 nucleotides are TGTGCCAGCAGCCCCCCCCCGGTCTTC.

The chain couples TRBV4-1 to TRBJ2-5, with 13 positions matching TRBD2. V was clipped by 6 bases and J by 9 bases; unmatched bases: 7. The CDR3 totals 14 residues. Germline assignment: CDR1 MGHRA and CDR2 YSYEKL. In DNA form, the CDR3 reads TGCGCCAGCAGAAGGACTAGCGGGGGTTGGGCCCAGTACTTC. Translating it yields CASRRTSGGWAQYF.

This clonotype was observed at least ten times. The V call is TRBV3-1, the J call TRBJ1-5; TRBD1 matches at 8 bases. Germline V CDR1 and CDR2: LGHDT, YNNKEL (reference sequence). Germline trimming cut 2 bases from V and 6 bases from J; bases unmatched to any gene: 0. The CDR3 totals 13 residues. The DNA of the CDR3 is TGTGCCAGCAGCCAACAGGGGGCTCAGCCCCAGCATTTT. As protein: CASSQQGAQPQHF.

This clonotype qualifies as medium-sized (0.01 to 0.1%). The chain uses TRBV12-3 or TRBV12-4 and TRBJ2-1; 8 positions match TRBD2. The CDR3 is made up of 14 amino acids. J was trimmed by 5 bases and V by 3 bases; bases with no gene match: 3. CDR3 residues: CASSLLAGHNEQFF. Written as DNA, the CDR3 is TGTGCCAGCAGTTTGTTAGCGGGACACAATGAGCAGTTCTTC.

On this clonotype: One junction end disagrees with the germline gene, perhaps due to a read error. CDR3 region: CASMGPAYNEQSF. The CDR3 DNA follows: TGTGCCAGCATGGGACCAGCGTACAATGAGCAGTCCTTC. J is TRBJ2-1 and V is TRBV2; D is perhaps TRBD1 or TRBD2 (5 bases each). The CDR3 spans 13 residues. In germline, CDR1 is SNHLY, CDR2 FYNNEI.

The J gene is TRBJ2-3, the V gene TRBV20-1; 8 positions match TRBD1. CDR1 is DFQATT, CDR2 SNEGSKA, per germline (reference sequence). The CDR3 is 13 amino acids. The V segment lost 1 base and the J segment 4 bases; nucleotides outside the gene matches: 1. CDR3: CSARAGGPDTQYF. In DNA, the CDR3 is TGCAGTGCTAGAGCAGGGGGCCCAGATACGCAGTATTTT.

The genes are TRBV18 and TRBJ1-2; D ambiguous. Trimming took off 0 bases at V and 4 bases at J, with 9 bases between the two ends. The CDR3 is 14 residues long. The germline gives CDR1 KGHSH, CDR2 LQKENI. The CDR3 nucleotides are TGTGCCAGCTCACCACCCGGCAGCCCCTATGGCTACACCTTC. Its translation: CASSPPGSPYGYTF.

The chain uses TRBV2 and TRBJ2-7, with 8 bases lining up with TRBD1. V gave up 7 bases and J gave up 0 bases; unmatched junction bases: 5. Germline V gene sequence: CDR1 SNHLY, CDR2 FYNNEI. This CDR3 spans 14 amino acids. CDR3 bases: TGTGCCAGCAAGACAGGGGCGAGCTCCTACGAGCAGTACTTC. The encoded protein is CASKTGASSYEQYF.

V and J are TRBV7-3 and TRBJ2-2; 9 bases match TRBD2. The CDR3 contains 18 residues. Trimming at V came to 5 bases and at J to 5 bases, leaving 15 bases not matched to a gene. Germline CDR1 and CDR2: SGHTA and FQGTGA. The CDR3 DNA is TGTGCCAGCAGCCAAAAGCCCCGTCTAGCGGGACTTACCGGGGAGCTGTTTTTT. Protein product: CASSQKPRLAGLTGELFF. The full variable domain, its missing parts supplied by reference TRBV7-3 and TRBJ2-2, is GAGVSQTPSNKVTEKGKYVELRCDPISGHTALYWYRQSLGQGPEFLIYFQGTGAADDSGLPNDRFFAVRPEGSVSTLKIQRTERGDSAVYLCASSQKPRLAGLTGELFFGEGSRLTVL.